These T cell receptor beta chains were read from a single sample in a study of shared clonotypes between healthy human individuals. Sequenced by immunoSEQ multiplex PCR; TCRdb stores in-frame clones only, minus some. The data contain some 2 million clones, roughly 96% of them singletons. Sequenced input: naive CD4+ T cells sorted from blood. The source is a young man in good health. CDR3s include the opening cysteine and the closing phenylalanine or tryptophan. Fields, in order: J gene, D gene, clone size, V gene, CDR3 DNA, CDR3 protein. D genes are given only for firm matches. Not every row has a clone size; where given, it reads once, few, many or a size class.

J: TRBJ2-3
D: -
size: -
V: TRBV7-9
DNA: TGTGCCAGCAGCCTCACTGGGGCAGGGTTCACAGATACGCAGTATTTT
CDR3: CASSLTGAGFTDTQYF

J: TRBJ2-5
D: TRBD1
size: -
V: TRBV7-2
DNA: TGTGCCAGCAGCCTGGGACAGGGGGAAGAGACCCAGTACTTC
CDR3: CASSLGQGEETQYF

J: TRBJ2-7
D: -
size: once
V: TRBV11-2
DNA: TGTGCCAGCAGCTCAAGACAGAACGAGCAGTACTTC
CDR3: CASSSRQNEQYF

J: TRBJ1-1
D: TRBD1
size: -
V: TRBV28
DNA: TGTGCCAGCAGTTTAATAGGGACAGGGAACACTGAAGCTTTCTTT
CDR3: CASSLIGTGNTEAFF

J: TRBJ1-1
D: -
size: once
V: TRBV7-2
DNA: TGTGCCAGCAGGCTCGGGACGGCGAACACTGAAGCTTTCTTT
CDR3: CASRLGTANTEAFF

J: TRBJ2-7
D: -
size: -
V: TRBV27
DNA: TGTGCCAGCAGTTTAGGGGGGTCGGGAAGCGAGCAGTACTTC
CDR3: CASSLGGSGSEQYF

J: TRBJ2-3
D: TRBD2
size: -
V: TRBV9
DNA: TGTGCCAGCAGCGTAGAAATTAGCGGGAGGGCCCATACGCAGTATTTT
CDR3: CASSVEISGRAHTQYF

J: TRBJ2-3
D: TRBD2
size: -
V: TRBV5-1
DNA: TGCGCCAGCAGCTTGGCCGGAGCGGGAGGATCGGATACGCAGTATTTT
CDR3: CASSLAGAGGSDTQYF

J: TRBJ2-7
D: -
size: -
V: TRBV5-1
DNA: TGCGCCAGCAGCTTGCCGCCGACAGGCTCGAGGGACGAGCAGTACTTC
CDR3: CASSLPPTGSRDEQYF

J: TRBJ2-7
D: -
size: -
V: TRBV4-3
DNA: TGCGCCAGCAGCCATACACTGACCGAACGCCTTGCCGAGCAGTACTTC
CDR3: CASSHTLTERLAEQYF

J: TRBJ2-3
D: TRBD2
size: -
V: TRBV11-3
DNA: TGTGCCAGCAGCTTAAGCGGGAGTTTTGATACGCAGTATTTT
CDR3: CASSLSGSFDTQYF

J: TRBJ2-7
D: TRBD1
size: -
V: TRBV5-1
DNA: TGCGCCAGCAGCTTGGAGGGGACAGGTCCCTACGAGCAGTACTTC
CDR3: CASSLEGTGPYEQYF

J: TRBJ2-1
D: TRBD2
size: -
V: TRBV6-1
DNA: TGTGCCAGCAGGGGGGGGTACTCCTACAATGAGCAGTTCTTC
CDR3: CASRGGYSYNEQFF

J: TRBJ1-2
D: TRBD1
size: many
V: TRBV5-4
DNA: TGTGCCAGCAGCTTCGGACAGGCCTATGGCTACACCTTC
CDR3: CASSFGQAYGYTF

J: TRBJ2-1
D: -
size: once
V: TRBV28
DNA: TGTGCCAGCAACTTAGCAGGACAATACAATGAGCAGTTCTTC
CDR3: CASNLAGQYNEQFF

J: TRBJ2-3
D: -
size: -
V: TRBV30
DNA: TGTGCCTGGGGCCGCGGGCATGGCACAGATACGCAGTATTTT
CDR3: CAWGRGHGTDTQYF

J: TRBJ1-4
D: TRBD1
size: -
V: TRBV5-4
DNA: TGTGCCAGCAGTCGATTCGGACAGGGAATGAGTGAAAAACTGTTTTTT
CDR3: CASSRFGQGMSEKLFF

J: TRBJ2-3
D: TRBD1
size: -
V: TRBV2
DNA: TGTGCCAGCAGCGGACAGGGGGGGCCTACAGATACGCAGTATTTT
CDR3: CASSGQGGPTDTQYF

J: TRBJ1-5
D: -
size: -
V: TRBV4-1
DNA: TGCGCCAGCAGCCCGACCCTACAGGGAAATCAGCCCCAGCATTTT
CDR3: CASSPTLQGNQPQHF

J: TRBJ2-7
D: TRBD1
size: once
V: TRBV6-6
DNA: TGTGCCAGTCTCGTCCGGGACAGTTTCTACGAGCAGTACTTC
CDR3: CASLVRDSFYEQYF

J: TRBJ2-7
D: -
size: -
V: TRBV7-2
DNA: TGTGCCAGCAGCTTAGGGCAGGGGTTCCACGAGCAGTACTTC
CDR3: CASSLGQGFHEQYF

J: TRBJ1-3
D: -
size: -
V: TRBV2
DNA: TGTGCCAGCAGTGAACAGATCTCTGGAAACACCATATATTTT
CDR3: CASSEQISGNTIYF

J: TRBJ1-5
D: -
size: -
V: TRBV19
DNA: TGTGCCAGTAGTGACAATGGAAATCAGCCCCAGCATTTT
CDR3: CASSDNGNQPQHF

J: TRBJ2-2
D: TRBD2
size: -
V: TRBV6-1
DNA: TGTGCCAGCAGCCTAGGACTAGCATCCGGGGAGCTGTTTTTT
CDR3: CASSLGLASGELFF

J: TRBJ1-2
D: -
size: -
V: TRBV9
DNA: TGTGCCAGCAGCGTAGGGCTTAACCTAAGGAACTATGGCTACACCTTC
CDR3: CASSVGLNLRNYGYTF

J: TRBJ2-5
D: TRBD2
size: -
V: TRBV9
DNA: TGTGCCAGCAGCGCCACTAGCGGCCCCCAAGAGACCCAGTACTTC
CDR3: CASSATSGPQETQYF

J: TRBJ1-1
D: TRBD1
size: -
V: TRBV10-3
DNA: TGTGCCATCAGCTGGACAGGGATGAACACTGAAGCTTTCTTT
CDR3: CAISWTGMNTEAFF

J: TRBJ2-1
D: TRBD2
size: -
V: TRBV19
DNA: TGTGCCAGTACACTTAGCGGGGGATCCCACAATGAGCAGTTCTTC
CDR3: CASTLSGGSHNEQFF

J: TRBJ2-3
D: -
size: -
V: TRBV7-9
DNA: TGTGCCAGCAGGCCGGGCACAGATACGCAGTATTTT
CDR3: CASRPGTDTQYF

J: TRBJ2-3
D: -
size: -
V: TRBV30
DNA: TGTGCCTGGAGTCCCGGTACCGATACGCAGTATTTT
CDR3: CAWSPGTDTQYF

J: TRBJ2-1
D: -
size: -
V: TRBV5-1
DNA: TGCGCCAGCAGCTTCCCAGAGGGGGGCCGATACAATGAGCAGTTCTTC
CDR3: CASSFPEGGRYNEQFF

J: TRBJ1-1
D: -
size: -
V: TRBV2
DNA: TGTGCCAGCAGAACACAGGGGAACACTGAAGCTTTCTTT
CDR3: CASRTQGNTEAFF

J: TRBJ2-4
D: TRBD1
size: -
V: TRBV4-1
DNA: TGCGCCAGCAGCTTGCCGGGACAGCCTCCCCTAGCCAAAAACATTCAGTACTTC
CDR3: CASSLPGQPPLAKNIQYF

J: TRBJ2-5
D: -
size: -
V: TRBV20-1
DNA: TGCACGGACTCCTCCGAGACCCAGTACTTC
CDR3: CTDSSETQYF

J: TRBJ2-1
D: TRBD2
size: -
V: TRBV19
DNA: TGTGCCAGTAGTAGGGAGGGGTCAGAACAGTTCTTC
CDR3: CASSREGSEQFF

J: TRBJ2-2
D: -
size: -
V: TRBV7-9
DNA: TGTGCCAGCAGCCCACAGAACACCGGGGAGCTGTTTTTT
CDR3: CASSPQNTGELFF

J: TRBJ2-7
D: TRBD1
size: -
V: TRBV29-1
DNA: TGCAGCGTTCTGGGACAGGGGAGCCACGAGCAGTACTTC
CDR3: CSVLGQGSHEQYF

J: TRBJ1-1
D: -
size: once
V: TRBV11-2
DNA: TGTGCCAGCAGCTTGGGTCAGTCGAACACTGAAGCTTTCTTT
CDR3: CASSLGQSNTEAFF

J: TRBJ1-6
D: -
size: -
V: TRBV7-8
DNA: TGTGCCAGCAGCTCATCAGGGGTCTTGAATTCACCCCTCCACTTT
CDR3: CASSSSGVLNSPLHF

J: TRBJ1-5
D: -
size: -
V: TRBV14
DNA: TGTGCCAGCAGCTCCGAAAGAGGACGGTATAGCAATCAGCCCCAGCATTTT
CDR3: CASSSERGRYSNQPQHF

J: TRBJ2-7
D: -
size: -
V: TRBV19
DNA: TGTGCCAGTAGTATAGGTCCGGGACGGAGCTCCTACGAGCAGTACTTC
CDR3: CASSIGPGRSSYEQYF

J: TRBJ2-1
D: TRBD1
size: -
V: TRBV10-3
DNA: TGTGCCATCAGGAGACAGGGGATGGATGAGCAGTTCTTC
CDR3: CAIRRQGMDEQFF

J: TRBJ2-5
D: -
size: -
V: TRBV18
DNA: TGTGCCAGCTCACAGTTGACAGGCCAAGAGACCCAGTACTTC
CDR3: CASSQLTGQETQYF

J: TRBJ2-7
D: TRBD2
size: -
V: TRBV27
DNA: TGTGCCAGAAAAGCGGGAGGCCTCCCCTACGAGCAGTACTTC
CDR3: CARKAGGLPYEQYF

J: TRBJ2-5
D: TRBD2
size: -
V: TRBV7-6
DNA: TGTGCCAGCAGCCATGCGGGGGATCAAGAGACCCAGTACTTC
CDR3: CASSHAGDQETQYF